What follows are 29 T cell receptor beta chains derived from one specimen sequenced in a study of technical replicates of blood from several donors. Assay used: immunoSEQ multiplex PCR; TCRdb lists only in-frame clones, some missing. The table has approximately 13,000 clones, roughly 80% seen once. The sample comprised PBMCs. The receptor set was obtained from a human donor in good health.

This chain links TRBV29-1 with TRBJ2-1, with D possibly being TRBD1 (6 bases). V was trimmed by 5 bases and J by 6 bases, leaving 11 bases between them. The germline V gene has CDR1 SQVTM and CDR2 ANQGSEA. The CDR3 is 12 amino acids. The CDR3 is CSVNRDGNEQFF. The CDR3 DNA is TGCAGCGTTAACAGGGACGGCAATGAGCAGTTCTTC.

The CDR3 region has the DNA TGTGCCAGCAGTTTACTCGGGTCTTACTACAATGAGCAGTTCTTC. Amino acid sequence: CASSLLGSYYNEQFF. This chain joins TRBV27 and TRBJ2-1, with D unresolved. CDR3 size: 15 residues. The germline CDR1 and CDR2 sequences are MNHEY and SMNVEV (reference sequence). Trimming took 2 bases from V and 3 from J, leaving 11 bases between them.

V gene TRBV7-9 combines with J gene TRBJ2-3; a possible D gene is TRBD1 (6 bases). The CDR3 totals 14 residues. V was trimmed by 6 bases and J by 6 bases, leaving 16 bases between them. From germline, CDR1 is SEHNR and CDR2 FQNEAQ (reference sequence). CDR3 DNA sequence: TGTGCCAGCAGTGAAGTCGCAGGGGAGGATACGCAGTATTTT. Translation: CASSEVAGEDTQYF.

The gene calls are TRBV7-8 and TRBJ1-5, with TRBD1 as a possible D gene (5 bases). Germline lookup yields CDR1 SGHVS and CDR2 FQNEAQ. Trimming stripped 2 bases from V and 1 base from J, with 9 bases between. The CDR3 is made up of 15 amino acids. The CDR3 region is CASSLFRQSNQPQHF. The CDR3 DNA is TGTGCCAGCAGCTTATTTCGACAGAGCAATCAGCCCCAGCATTTT.

The DNA of the CDR3 is TGTGCCAGCAGTTTATTCCCTAGCGGTACGTACAATGAGCAGTTCTTC. It translates to CASSLFPSGTYNEQFF. The chain joins TRBV27 to TRBJ2-1; TRBD2 aligns across 7 bases. V was clipped by 1 base and J by 4 bases; unmatched bases: 7. CDR1 is MNHEY and CDR2 is SMNVEV in the germline V gene (reference sequence). The CDR3 is 16 amino acids.

The chain employs TRBV27 and TRBJ1-2; D might be TRBD1 (5 bases). V was clipped by 0 bases and J by 8 bases, with 13 bases between them. The CDR3 loop spans 14 amino acids. CDR1 is MNHEY and CDR2 is SMNVEV in the germline V gene (reference sequence). This CDR3 reads CASSLSSGGEGYTF. The CDR3 region has the DNA TGTGCCAGCAGTTTATCGTCGGGGGGGGAGGGCTACACCTTC.

The J gene is TRBJ2-6, the V gene TRBV19; 8 positions match TRBD2. V lost 7 bases, J lost 2 bases, and 16 bases stayed unmatched. The CDR3 length is 19 residues. Germline V gene lookup returns CDR1 LNHDA and CDR2 SQIVND (reference sequence). CDR3 nucleotides: TGTGCCAGTACCAACCCCTCGGGAGGGGGGCAGGCTGGGGCCAACGTCCTGACTTTC. Protein product: CASTNPSGGGQAGANVLTF.

The chain combines TRBV28 with TRBJ2-1, with 9 bases aligning to TRBD2. Germline CDR1 reads MDHEN; CDR2 reads SYDVKM. CDR3 length: 14 residues. Trimming took 8 bases from V and 8 from J; bases not matched to a gene: 10. Written as DNA, the CDR3 is TGTGCCAGCGCGGCGGGCGGGAGGGGCCATGAGCAGTTCTTC. Translating it yields CASAAGGRGHEQFF. Full variable domain (outside the CDR3, taken from reference TRBV28 and TRBJ2-1): DVKVTQSSRYLVKRTGEKVFLECVQDMDHENMFWYRQDPGLGLRLIYFSYDVKMKEKGDIPEGYSVSREKKERFSLILESASTNQTSMYLCASAAGGRGHEQFFGPGTRLTVL.

The chain carries TRBV29-1 and TRBJ2-4, with unresolved D. Germline loops: CDR1 SQVTM, CDR2 ANQGSEA. The CDR3 is 10 residues long. Trimming cost V 6 bases and J 8 bases, with 8 bases left between them. CDR3 in DNA: TGCAGCGTAGTGCAGGACATTCAGTACTTC. As protein: CSVVQDIQYF.

The gene calls are TRBV30 and TRBJ1-3, with TRBD1 matching over 10 bases. V dropped 2 bases and J dropped 1; count of bases not matched to a gene: 5. The germline V gene has CDR1 GTSNPN and CDR2 SVGIG (reference sequence). The CDR3 length is 16 residues. The CDR3 DNA sequence: TGTGCCTGGAGTCAGGGACAGGGGAGGTCTGGAAACACCATATATTTT. As protein: CAWSQGQGRSGNTIYF.

This chain connects TRBV6-1 to TRBJ1-5; 8 bases map to TRBD1. V lost 1 base, J lost 2 bases, and 16 bases stayed unmatched. Germline CDR1 and CDR2: MNHNS and SASEGT. The CDR3 is 20 residues long. The DNA for the CDR3 is TGTGCCAGCAGTGAAGGGGGGCAGGGACAGGCGTTCTTTGGCAATCAGCCCCAGCATTTT. Protein product: CASSEGGQGQAFFGNQPQHF.

This chain uses TRBV5-1 with TRBJ2-2; D is undetermined. Germline lookup yields CDR1 SGHRS and CDR2 YFSETQ. V lost 0 bases and J lost 3, with 9 bases in between. CDR3 length: 15 amino acids. In DNA form, the CDR3 reads TGCGCCAGCAGCTTGGATTCTGAGGACACCGGGGAGCTGTTTTTT. It encodes CASSLDSEDTGELFF.

The J gene is TRBJ1-2, the V gene TRBV19; 10 bases are a match to TRBD1. V was pared by 3 bases and J by 4 bases, with 5 bases of the junction left unmatched. CDR3 length equals 15 residues. Germline V CDR1 and CDR2: LNHDA, SQIVND (reference sequence). CDR3 sequence (DNA): TGTGCCAGTAGTATTCTGACAGGGGGCGGCTATGGCTACACCTTC. Protein: CASSILTGGGYGYTF.

This sequence joins TRBV6-1 and TRBJ1-4; D is unresolved. Germline CDR1 reads MNHNS; CDR2 reads SASEGT. V gave up 1 base and J gave up 2 bases, with 8 bases separating them. This CDR3 has 15 residues. The CDR3 nucleotides read TGTGCCAGCAGTGAAGGAGGAGGCACTAATGAAAAACTGTTTTTT. This codes for CASSEGGGTNEKLFF.

The chain couples TRBV9 to TRBJ2-2; 10 positions agree with TRBD2. CDR1 and CDR2 (germline): SGDLS, YYNGEE. With 1 base clipped from V and 6 bases from J, the junction kept 3 bases outside the gene matches. The CDR3 has 15 residues. For the CDR3, the DNA is TGTGCCAGCAGCGTAAGCGGGAGGGTTCCCGGGGAGCTGTTTTTT. Amino acid sequence: CASSVSGRVPGELFF.

This chain links TRBV6-6 with TRBJ1-2, with D possibly matching TRBD1 (5 bases). The CDR3 is 13 residues long. Trimming took 2 bases from V and 2 from J, leaving 6 bases between them. Germline lookup yields CDR1 MNHNY and CDR2 SVGAGI (reference sequence). The CDR3 region has the DNA TGTGCCAGCAGTTACGACAGAAACTATGGCTACACCTTC. Translating it yields CASSYDRNYGYTF.

The rearrangement uses TRBV7-6 and TRBJ2-1; TRBD2 matches at 7 bases. Germline V gene data show CDR1 as SGHVS and CDR2 as FNYEAQ. The CDR3 spans 18 residues. The V gene end was trimmed by 8 bases and the J gene end by 3 bases; junction bases not matched to a gene: 19. In nucleotides, the CDR3 is TGTGCCAGCGCCACCCCACGCGGCGGGAGAACGGACTACAATGAGCAGTTCTTC. Translating it yields CASATPRGGRTDYNEQFF.

The rearrangement joins TRBV19 to TRBJ2-5, with 7 bases identical to TRBD2. This CDR3 is built from 14 residues. In germline, CDR1 is LNHDA, CDR2 SQIVND (reference sequence). J was trimmed by 5 bases and V by 5 bases; bases with no gene match: 8. For the CDR3, the DNA is TGTGCCAGTAGTCCTCCGGGGAGGGGTGAGACCCAGTACTTC. It encodes CASSPPGRGETQYF. Complete variable domain (other parts from reference TRBV19 and TRBJ2-5): DGGITQSPKYLFRKEGQNVTLSCEQNLNHDAMYWYRQDPGQGLRLIYYSQIVNDFQKGDIAEGYSVSREKKESFPLTVTSAQKNPTAFYLCASSPPGRGETQYFGPGTRLLVL.

The chain carries TRBV5-1 and TRBJ2-2, with a tentative D call TRBD1 (5 bases). Germline V CDR1 and CDR2: SGHRS, YFSETQ. V lost 1 base and J lost 1, with 8 bases in between. The CDR3 contains 15 residues. The chain's CDR3 is CASSLTGENTGELFF. The CDR3 nucleotides are TGCGCCAGCAGCTTGACAGGCGAGAACACCGGGGAGCTGTTTTTT.

This chain connects TRBV30 to TRBJ1-2; TRBD1 might be the D (6 bases). This CDR3 region has 13 residues. V dropped 0 bases and J dropped 3 bases, with 8 bases sitting between them. Looked up from germline, CDR1 is GTSNPN and CDR2 is SVGIG (reference sequence). The CDR3: CAWSVTGYYGYTF. The CDR3 nucleotides read TGTGCCTGGAGTGTCACAGGGTACTATGGCTACACCTTC.

This clone has just a few counts. This sequence joins TRBV2 and TRBJ2-7; D unresolved. V gave up 7 bases and J gave up 1 base, with 14 bases separating them. The CDR3 contains 14 residues. Per the germline V gene, CDR1 is SNHLY and CDR2 is FYNNEI. CDR3 bases: TGTGCCAGCAACGCTTTGCAGCGATCCTACGAGCAGTACTTC. It is translated as CASNALQRSYEQYF.

This clone was observed a single time. The genes are TRBV25-1 and TRBJ2-3; D may be TRBD1 (6 bases). Germline V lookup: CDR1 MGHDK, CDR2 SYGVNS. V was cut by 4 bases and J by 0 bases, with 14 bases left in between. The CDR3 runs to 16 residues. This chain's CDR3 is CASSALGQLSTDTQYF. For the CDR3, the DNA is TGTGCCAGCAGTGCTCTGGGACAATTAAGCACAGATACGCAGTATTTT. Filled out from reference TRBV25-1 and TRBJ2-3, the complete variable domain reads EADIYQTPRYLVIGTGKKITLECSQTMGHDKMYWYQQDPGMELHLIHYSYGVNSTEKGDLSSESTVSRIRTEHFPLTLESARPSHTSQYLCASSALGQLSTDTQYFGPGTRLTVL.

The chain uses TRBV20-1 and TRBJ2-7; perhaps TRBD2 as D (6 bases). Trimming left V 6 bases short and J 3 bases short, with 9 bases between. Germline V gene sequence: CDR1 DFQATT, CDR2 SNEGSKA (reference sequence). The CDR3 length is 11 residues. The CDR3 DNA follows: TGCAGTGCCTCGACTAGCTACGAGCAGTACTTC. It yields the protein CSASTSYEQYF.

The chain combines TRBV7-8 with TRBJ2-1, with 8 bases lining up with TRBD1. The germline CDR1 and CDR2 sequences are SGHVS and FQNEAQ. The CDR3 sequence is 15 residues long. V dropped 5 bases and J dropped 4; count of bases not matched to a gene: 7. The CDR3 DNA reads as TGTGCCAGCAGCGGCGACAGGGGCCTTTACAATGAGCAGTTCTTC. Translated, it gives CASSGDRGLYNEQFF.

The chain employs TRBV6-6 and TRBJ2-7; D ambiguous. This CDR3 region has 15 residues. From germline, CDR1 is MNHNY and CDR2 SVGAGI (reference sequence). V lost 0 bases to trimming and J lost 2 bases, with 11 bases between them. The DNA of the CDR3 is TGTGCCAGCAGTTACTCGCAGGCCCTCGCCTACGAGCAGTACTTC. It yields the protein CASSYSQALAYEQYF.

This clone was picked up a small number of times. The genes are TRBV25-1 and TRBJ2-7, with 11 nucleotides matching TRBD2. V shed 6 bases, J shed 0 bases, and the junction held 10 bases outside the gene matches. The length of the CDR3 is 17 residues. CDR1 and CDR2 from the germline V gene are MGHDK and SYGVNS. The CDR3 sequence is CASSLSGLAGLSYEQYF. CDR3 DNA sequence: TGTGCCAGCAGCCTCTCAGGACTAGCGGGCCTCTCCTACGAGCAGTACTTC.

The V call is TRBV10-2, the J call TRBJ2-5, with TRBD1 as a possible D gene (6 bases). The germline V and J ends were trimmed by 9 bases and 4 bases, with 6 bases remaining between them. The CDR3 length is 10 residues. The germline CDR1 and CDR2 sequences are WSHSY and SAAADI. The CDR3 protein is CARGAETQYF. The CDR3, as DNA: TGCGCCAGGGGGGCAGAGACCCAGTACTTC.

The CDR3 DNA is TGTGCCAGCAAAATTCACATACAAGAGACCCAGTACTTC. Translating it yields CASKIHIQETQYF. This chain joins TRBV28 and TRBJ2-5, with unresolved D. The V gene lost 7 bases and the J gene lost 2 bases, with 11 bases spanning the gap. The CDR3 contains 13 residues. Germline V lookup: CDR1 MDHEN, CDR2 SYDVKM.

This clone came up once. The CDR3 DNA reads TGTGCCAGCAGTTTAGGCCCTCTCAATGAGCAGTTCTTC. Encoded protein: CASSLGPLNEQFF. V usage is TRBV27 and J usage is TRBJ2-1; D is ambiguous. The CDR3 is made up of 13 amino acids. Per germline, CDR1 MNHEY and CDR2 SMNVEV (reference sequence). V was shortened by 2 bases and J by 6 bases, with 8 bases between the two germline ends.